Presented here are 2 T cell receptor beta chains from one specimen sequenced in a study of cytomegalovirus exposure and HLA in healthy donors. Researchers ran the PCR with 60 Vbeta and 13 Jbeta primers. The repertoire was sequenced with immunoSEQ multiplex PCR; TCRdb's copy has only in-frame clones and lacks some. The data include around 44,000 clones; the top ten clones carry around 5.6%. Input material: PBMCs. The receptor set was obtained from a male donor in good health and CMV-seropositive.

The gene calls are TRBV27 and TRBJ1-5, with D tentatively TRBD1 (5 bases). Germline V lookup: CDR1 MNHEY, CDR2 SMNVEV (reference sequence). The CDR3 runs to 14 residues. V was cut by 8 bases and J by 2 bases, with 13 bases left in between. The CDR3, as DNA: TGTGCCAGCGGACTACAAGGGGGCAATCAGCCCCAGCATTTT. Its protein product is CASGLQGGNQPQHF.

This chain joins TRBV9 and TRBJ1-5; D unresolved. Germline CDR1 SGDLS, CDR2 YYNGEE. V was clipped by 2 bases and J by 0 bases, with 6 bases between them. The CDR3 is 14 amino acids. In nucleotides, the CDR3 is TGTGCCAGCAGCGTTGGCAGTAGCAATCAGCCCCAGCATTTT. Amino acid sequence: CASSVGSSNQPQHF. The complete variable domain, with remaining parts taken from reference TRBV9 and TRBJ1-5, reads DSGVTQTPKHLITATGQRVTLRCSPRSGDLSVYWYQQSLDQGLQFLIQYYNGEERAKGNILERFSAQQFPDLHSELNLSSLELGDSALYFCASSVGSSNQPQHFGDGTRLSIL.